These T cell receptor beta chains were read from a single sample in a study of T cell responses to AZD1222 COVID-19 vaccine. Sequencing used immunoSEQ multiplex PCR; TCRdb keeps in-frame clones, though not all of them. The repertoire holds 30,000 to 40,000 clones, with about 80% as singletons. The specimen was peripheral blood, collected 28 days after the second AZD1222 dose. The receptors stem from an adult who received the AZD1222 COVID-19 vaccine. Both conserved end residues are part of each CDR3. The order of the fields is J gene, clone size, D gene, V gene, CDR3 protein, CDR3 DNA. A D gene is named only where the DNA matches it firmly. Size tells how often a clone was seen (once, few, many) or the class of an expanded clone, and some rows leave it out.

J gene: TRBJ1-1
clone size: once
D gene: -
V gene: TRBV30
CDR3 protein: CAWSVSQNTEAFF
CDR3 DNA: TGTGCCTGGAGTGTCAGCCAGAACACTGAAGCTTTCTTT

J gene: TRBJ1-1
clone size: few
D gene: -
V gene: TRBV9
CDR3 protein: CASSAQGRESAEAFF
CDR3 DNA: TGTGCCAGCAGCGCCCAGGGGAGGGAGTCGGCTGAAGCTTTCTTT

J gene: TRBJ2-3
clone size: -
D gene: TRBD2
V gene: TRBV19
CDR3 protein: CASSIGLAGGQLTDTQYF
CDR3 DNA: TGTGCCAGTAGTATCGGGCTAGCGGGGGGGCAGCTCACAGATACGCAGTATTTT

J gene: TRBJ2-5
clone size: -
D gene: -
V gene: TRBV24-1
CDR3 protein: CATSGGVNRQTQYF
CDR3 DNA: TGTGCCACCAGTGGAGGGGTGAACAGGCAGACCCAGTACTTC

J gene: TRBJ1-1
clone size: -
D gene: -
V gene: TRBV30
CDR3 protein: CARRGGMNTEAFF
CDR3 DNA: TGTGCCCGAAGGGGAGGTATGAACACTGAAGCTTTCTTT

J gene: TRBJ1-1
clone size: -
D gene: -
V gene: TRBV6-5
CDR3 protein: CASRRTGTVNTEAFF
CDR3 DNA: TGTGCCAGCAGGAGAACCGGGACGGTAAACACTGAAGCTTTCTTT

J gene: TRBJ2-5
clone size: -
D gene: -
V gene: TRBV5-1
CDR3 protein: CASSFISGEKTQYF
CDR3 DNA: TGCGCCAGCAGCTTCATCTCAGGGGAAAAGACCCAGTACTTC

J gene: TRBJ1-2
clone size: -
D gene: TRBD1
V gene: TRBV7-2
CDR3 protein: CASSLGQGVGYGYTF
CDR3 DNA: TGTGCCAGCAGCTTAGGGCAGGGGGTCGGCTATGGCTACACCTTC

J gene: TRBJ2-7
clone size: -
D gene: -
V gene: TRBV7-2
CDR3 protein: CASTQRSGRGLLGANEQYF
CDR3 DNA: TGTGCCAGCACCCAACGATCGGGCAGGGGCCTTCTGGGCGCTAACGAGCAGTACTTC

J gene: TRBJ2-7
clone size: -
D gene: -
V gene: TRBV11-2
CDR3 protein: CATSLVQGGSYEQYF
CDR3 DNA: TGTGCCACCAGCTTAGTTCAGGGCGGGTCCTACGAGCAGTACTTC

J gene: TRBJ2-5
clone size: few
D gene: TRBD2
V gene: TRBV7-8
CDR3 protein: CASSPKAGGPQETQYF
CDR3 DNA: TGTGCCAGCAGCCCCAAGGCGGGGGGGCCCCAAGAGACCCAGTACTTC

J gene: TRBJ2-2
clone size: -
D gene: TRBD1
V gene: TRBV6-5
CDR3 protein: CASSYVGTGRAGELFF
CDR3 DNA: TGTGCCAGCAGTTACGTCGGGACAGGGCGGGCCGGGGAGCTGTTTTTT

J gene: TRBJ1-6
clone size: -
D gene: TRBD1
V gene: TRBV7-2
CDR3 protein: CASSATGGGNSPLHF
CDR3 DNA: TGTGCCAGCAGCGCGACAGGGGGCGGGAATTCACCCCTCCACTTT

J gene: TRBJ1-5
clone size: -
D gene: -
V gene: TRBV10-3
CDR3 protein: CAISESISGAGSNQPQHF
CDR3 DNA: TGTGCCATCAGTGAGTCGATTTCAGGGGCGGGTAGCAATCAGCCCCAGCATTTT

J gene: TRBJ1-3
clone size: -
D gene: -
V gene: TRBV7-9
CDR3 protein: CASSSNGGTYGNTIYF
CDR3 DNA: TGTGCCAGCAGCTCAAACGGCGGAACGTATGGAAACACCATATATTTT

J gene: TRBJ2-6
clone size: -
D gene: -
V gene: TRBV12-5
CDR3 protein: CASGLTGGSGANVLTF
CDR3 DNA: TGTGCTAGTGGTTTGACAGGCGGCTCTGGGGCCAACGTCCTGACTTTC

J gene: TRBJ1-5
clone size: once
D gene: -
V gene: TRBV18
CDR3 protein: CASSPAGRGNQPQHF
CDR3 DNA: TGTGCCAGCTCACCAGCCGGGAGGGGCAATCAGCCCCAGCATTTT

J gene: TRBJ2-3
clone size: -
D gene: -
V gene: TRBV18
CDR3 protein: CASAGVADTQYF
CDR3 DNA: TGTGCCAGTGCGGGCGTTGCAGATACGCAGTATTTT

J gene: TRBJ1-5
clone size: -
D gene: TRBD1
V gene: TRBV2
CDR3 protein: CASLPPGQLNQPQHF
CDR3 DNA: TGTGCCAGCTTGCCACCGGGACAGCTAAATCAGCCCCAGCATTTT

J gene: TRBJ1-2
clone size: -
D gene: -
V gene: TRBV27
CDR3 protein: CASSLDRYGYTF
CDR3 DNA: TGTGCCAGCAGTTTAGATCGCTATGGCTACACCTTC

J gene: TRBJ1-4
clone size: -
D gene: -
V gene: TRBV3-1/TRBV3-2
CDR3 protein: CASSYDGNSREKLFF
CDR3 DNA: TGTGCCAGCAGCTATGATGGTAACTCAAGGGAAAAACTGTTTTTT

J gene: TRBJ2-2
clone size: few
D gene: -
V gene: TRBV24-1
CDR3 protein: CATRAGGATGELFF
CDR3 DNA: TGTGCCACCAGAGCTGGGGGGGCCACCGGGGAGCTGTTTTTT

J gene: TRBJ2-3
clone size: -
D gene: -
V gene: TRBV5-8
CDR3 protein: CASSLGYGTTDTQYF
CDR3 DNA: TGTGCCAGCAGCTTAGGCTACGGAACCACAGATACGCAGTATTTT

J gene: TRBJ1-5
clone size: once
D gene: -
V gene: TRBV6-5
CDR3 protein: CASSRQDNQPQHF
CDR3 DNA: TGTGCCAGCAGTCGACAGGACAATCAGCCCCAGCATTTT

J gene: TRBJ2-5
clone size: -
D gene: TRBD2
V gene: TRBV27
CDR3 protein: CASSPTSGRARGQETQYF
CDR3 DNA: TGTGCCAGCAGCCCTACTAGCGGGAGGGCCAGGGGGCAAGAGACCCAGTACTTC

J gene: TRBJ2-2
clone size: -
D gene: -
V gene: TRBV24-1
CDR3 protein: CATIRRRAREGETGELFF
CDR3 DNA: TGTGCCACCATTCGTAGGAGGGCGCGGGAAGGGGAGACCGGGGAGCTGTTTTTT

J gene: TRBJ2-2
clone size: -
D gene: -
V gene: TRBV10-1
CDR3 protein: CASSESRYTGELFF
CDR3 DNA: TGCGCCAGCAGTGAGTCGCGATACACCGGGGAGCTGTTTTTT

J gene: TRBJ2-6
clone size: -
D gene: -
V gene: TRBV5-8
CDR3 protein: CASSLTPLHSGANVLTF
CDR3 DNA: TGTGCCAGCAGTCTGACCCCTTTGCACTCTGGGGCCAACGTCCTGACTTTC

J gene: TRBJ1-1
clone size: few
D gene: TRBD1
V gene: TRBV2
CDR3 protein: CASSRDRGLAGEAFF
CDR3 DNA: TGTGCCAGCTCACGGGACAGGGGACTCGCCGGTGAAGCTTTCTTT

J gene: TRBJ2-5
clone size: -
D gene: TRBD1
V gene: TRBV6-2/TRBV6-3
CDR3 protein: CASSYLAGGLETQYF
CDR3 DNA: TGTGCCAGCAGTTACTTGGCAGGGGGCTTGGAGACCCAGTACTTC

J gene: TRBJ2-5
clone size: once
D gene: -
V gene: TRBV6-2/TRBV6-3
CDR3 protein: CASSYRTETQYF
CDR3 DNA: TGTGCCAGCAGTTACAGGACAGAGACCCAGTACTTC

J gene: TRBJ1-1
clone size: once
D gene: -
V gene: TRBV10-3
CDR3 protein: CAISAETMNTEAFF
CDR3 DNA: TGTGCCATCAGTGCAGAGACAATGAACACTGAAGCTTTCTTT

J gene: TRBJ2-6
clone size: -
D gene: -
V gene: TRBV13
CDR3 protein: CASMSSGANVLTF
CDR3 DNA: TGTGCCAGCATGAGTTCTGGGGCCAACGTCCTGACTTTC